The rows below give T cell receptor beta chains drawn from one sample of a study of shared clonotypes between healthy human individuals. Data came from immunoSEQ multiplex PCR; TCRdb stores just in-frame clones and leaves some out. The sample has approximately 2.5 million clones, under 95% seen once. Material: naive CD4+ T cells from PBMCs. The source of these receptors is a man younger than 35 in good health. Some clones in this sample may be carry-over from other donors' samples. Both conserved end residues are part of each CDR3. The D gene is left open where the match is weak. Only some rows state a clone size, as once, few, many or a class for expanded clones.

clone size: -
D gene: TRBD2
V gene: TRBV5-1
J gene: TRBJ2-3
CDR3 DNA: TGCGCCAGCAGCCAAACAGCGGGAGGTGGGGGGAGCACAGATACGCAGTATTTT
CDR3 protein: CASSQTAGGGGSTDTQYF

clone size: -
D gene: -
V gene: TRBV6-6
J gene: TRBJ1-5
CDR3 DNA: TGTGCCAGCAGTTACCTACCGGAAGGCTCCCAGCCCCAGCATTTT
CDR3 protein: CASSYLPEGSQPQHF

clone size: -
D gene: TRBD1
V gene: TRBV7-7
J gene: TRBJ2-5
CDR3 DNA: TGTGCCAGCAGCTTACCAGGGGGAGAGACCCAGTACTTC
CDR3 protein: CASSLPGGETQYF

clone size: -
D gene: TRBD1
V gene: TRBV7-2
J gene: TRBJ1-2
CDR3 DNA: TGTGCCAGCAGCTCCCGGGACAGGGTCCATGGCTACACCTTC
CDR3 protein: CASSSRDRVHGYTF

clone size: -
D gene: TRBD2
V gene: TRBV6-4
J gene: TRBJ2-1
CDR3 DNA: TGTGCCAGCAGTGAAAAGAGGACTAGCGGGAGAAATGAGCAGTTCTTC
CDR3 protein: CASSEKRTSGRNEQFF

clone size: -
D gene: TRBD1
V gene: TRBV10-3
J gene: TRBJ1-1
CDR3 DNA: TGTGCCATCAGGACAGGGGTTGGGGAGGCTGAAGCTTTCTTT
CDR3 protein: CAIRTGVGEAEAFF

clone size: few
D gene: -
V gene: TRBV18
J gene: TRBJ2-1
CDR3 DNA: TGTGCCAGCTCACCCAGCCTCTACAATGAGCAGTTCTTC
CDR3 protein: CASSPSLYNEQFF

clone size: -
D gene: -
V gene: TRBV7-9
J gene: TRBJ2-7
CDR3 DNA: TGTGCCAGCAGCTTCCGGGAGCGCTCCTACGAGCAGTACTTC
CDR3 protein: CASSFRERSYEQYF

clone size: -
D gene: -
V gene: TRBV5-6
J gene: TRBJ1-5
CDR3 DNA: TGTGCCAGCAGCTTCCGGGACCCCTCCAATCAGCCCCAGCATTTT
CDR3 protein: CASSFRDPSNQPQHF

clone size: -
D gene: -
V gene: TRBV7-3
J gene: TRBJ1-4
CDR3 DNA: TGTGCCAGCAGCTTAACAACCGGACGGGGAGAAAAACTGTTTTTT
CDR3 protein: CASSLTTGRGEKLFF

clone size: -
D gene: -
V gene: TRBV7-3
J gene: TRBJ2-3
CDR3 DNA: TGTGCCAGCAGCTTAACGAGGGCCGGGACTAGCACAGATACGCAGTATTTT
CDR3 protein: CASSLTRAGTSTDTQYF

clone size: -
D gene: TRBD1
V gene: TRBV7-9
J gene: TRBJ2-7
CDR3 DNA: TGTGCCAGCAGCCTTGGACAGGGGATATCCTACGAGCAGTACTTC
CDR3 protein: CASSLGQGISYEQYF

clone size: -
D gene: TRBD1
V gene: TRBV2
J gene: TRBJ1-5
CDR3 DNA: TGTGCCAGCACCATAGAACAGGGGGTGGGGCAGCCCCAGCATTTT
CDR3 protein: CASTIEQGVGQPQHF